Listed here are 28 T cell receptor beta chains from one sample, sequenced in a study of response to subunit inactivated influenza vaccine. TCRdb passed the RT-PCR reads through MiXCR, listing each CDR3 protein once. The table lists about 700,000 distinct CDR3 sequences, over 11% of them singletons. This specimen consisted of PBMCs from blood, obtained 14 days before vaccination. All receptors come from a man aged 50 or older who received an inactivated influenza vaccine.

This clonotype occurred a few times. The chain is built from TRBV10-3 and TRBJ2-3; TRBD1 might be the D (6 bases). V was pared by 4 bases and J by 6 bases, with 29 bases between. The germline V gene has CDR1 ENHRY and CDR2 SYGVKD. CDR3 size: 19 residues. The CDR3 sequence: CAISGIGQGSNRVRDTQYF. The DNA for the CDR3 is TGTGCCATCAGTGGGATCGGGCAGGGGAGTAACAGGGTCAGGGATACGCAGTATTTT.

The V call is TRBV12-5, the J call TRBJ2-5; possibly TRBD2 for D (6 bases). V gave up 7 bases and J gave up 3 bases, with 15 bases separating them. CDR3 size: 14 residues. Germline V lookup: CDR1 LGHNT, CDR2 FRNRAP. This CDR3 is CASVSLGRKETQYF. DNA for the CDR3: TGTGCTAGTGTATCCCTCGGGAGAAAAGAGACCCAGTACTTC.

The rearrangement links TRBV7-9 to TRBJ2-3, with 9 bases that match TRBD2. CDR3 size: 16 residues. Unmatched junction bases numbered 6, after V lost 0 bases and J lost 5 bases. Germline loops: CDR1 SEHNR, CDR2 FQNEAQ (reference sequence). This chain's CDR3 is CASSLAREGQIDTQYF. CDR3 in DNA: TGTGCCAGCAGCTTAGCGCGGGAGGGCCAGATAGATACGCAGTATTTT. Variable domain in full (rest from reference TRBV7-9 and TRBJ2-3): DTGVSQNPRHKITKRGQNVTFRCDPISEHNRLYWYRQTLGQGPEFLTYFQNEAQLEKSRLLSDRFSAERPKGSFSTLEIQRTEQGDSAMYLCASSLAREGQIDTQYFGPGTRLTVL.

This clonotype has a handful of counts. The V call is TRBV25-1, the J call TRBJ2-7; D is possibly TRBD1 or TRBD2 (5 bases each). The V end lost 6 bases, the J end lost 6 bases, and 15 bases lay between the germline ends. The CDR3 sequence is 13 residues long. Looked up from germline, CDR1 is MGHDK and CDR2 is SYGVNS. The CDR3, as DNA: TGTGCCAGCAGCCGGGACGGAGGATCCGAGCAGTACTTC. Its translation is CASSRDGGSEQYF.

This clonotype was counted only a few times. V usage is TRBV7-2 and J usage is TRBJ1-5; D remains ambiguous. The V gene's germline CDR1 is SGHTA and CDR2 FQGNSA. Trimming shortened V by 2 bases and J by 0 bases, and 11 bases separated the two germline ends. The CDR3 consists of 16 residues. This chain's CDR3 is CASSLRADYSNQPQHF. The CDR3 region has the DNA TGTGCCAGCAGCTTAAGGGCCGATTATAGCAATCAGCCCCAGCATTTT.

The V and J genes are TRBV7-6 and TRBJ2-1; no clear D gene. The CDR3 contains 13 residues. The germline gives CDR1 SGHVS, CDR2 FNYEAQ. The V end was cut by 6 bases, the J end by 0 bases, with 6 bases between. In DNA, the CDR3 is TGTGCCAGCAGTAGATACTCCTACAATGAGCAGTTCTTC. It encodes CASSRYSYNEQFF.

The rearrangement uses TRBV7-2 and TRBJ1-3; 9 bases align to TRBD1. Germline loops: CDR1 SGHTA, CDR2 FQGNSA. This CDR3 is 17 amino acids long. The J segment lost 7 bases and the V segment lost 3 bases, leaving 13 bases of the junction unmatched. In DNA form, the CDR3 reads TGTGCCAGCAGCTTGTCGGCGGGACAGGGTGGGTGGAACACCATATATTTT. Its protein product is CASSLSAGQGGWNTIYF.

In its sample, this clonotype was seen a few times. V gene TRBV20-1 combines with J gene TRBJ1-2, with 7 bases aligning to TRBD1. J lost 5 bases, V lost 5 bases, and 5 bases had no gene match. The CDR3 length is 12 residues. The germline V gene encodes CDR1 DFQATT and CDR2 SNEGSKA (reference sequence). The CDR3 region has the DNA TGCAGTGCTTGGGACAGTGCGTATGGCTACACCTTC. Protein product: CSAWDSAYGYTF.

The J gene is TRBJ2-1, the V gene TRBV7-2, with D perhaps TRBD2 (6 bases). Trimming stripped 1 base from V and 7 bases from J, with 14 bases between. CDR3 length equals 15 residues. The germline CDR1 and CDR2 sequences are SGHTA and FQGNSA. The DNA for the CDR3 is TGTGCCAGCAGCTTAGATCGCGGGACCGTTAATGAGCAGTTCTTC. Encoded protein: CASSLDRGTVNEQFF.

This clonotype was seen a few times. The genes are TRBV7-2 and TRBJ2-7; 8 nucleotides align to TRBD1. V was clipped by 4 bases and J by 6 bases; unmatched bases: 8. The CDR3 is 14 residues long. Germline CDR1 and CDR2: SGHTA and FQGNSA. CDR3 loop: CASSYRTGPSEQYF. CDR3 in DNA: TGTGCCAGCAGCTATAGGACAGGGCCGAGCGAGCAGTACTTC.

This clonotype occurred many times. The genes are TRBV7-8 and TRBJ1-1, with D possibly TRBD1 on 6 matching bases. Germline-derived CDR1 and CDR2 are SGHVS and FQNEAQ. V lost 5 bases to trimming and J lost 0 bases, with 10 bases between them. This CDR3 has 14 amino acids. CDR3 in amino acids: CASSEQGMNTEAFF. CDR3 DNA sequence: TGTGCCAGCAGCGAACAGGGTATGAACACTGAAGCTTTCTTT.

This clonotype came up a few times. The chain links TRBV6-5 to TRBJ2-1; TRBD2 matches 14 bases. In germline, CDR1 is MNHEY, CDR2 SVGAGI. The length of the CDR3 is 17 residues. V trimming: 2 bases; J trimming: 7 bases; junction bases outside the gene matches: 7. CDR3 sequence: CASSYAPGLAGENEQFF. The CDR3 DNA follows: TGTGCCAGCAGTTACGCGCCGGGACTAGCGGGGGAAAATGAGCAGTTCTTC.

The rearrangement uses TRBV27 and TRBJ2-3; 14 nucleotides line up with TRBD2. This CDR3 has 15 residues. Germline assignment: CDR1 MNHEY and CDR2 SMNVEV (reference sequence). The V gene end was trimmed by 7 bases and the J gene end by 5 bases; junction bases not matched to a gene: 5. The CDR3 spells CASIGTSGSLDTQYF. The CDR3 coding sequence is TGTGCCAGCATAGGGACTAGCGGGAGCTTAGATACGCAGTATTTT.

The CDR3, as DNA: TGCGCCAGCAGCCAAGAGTTTGGGAGAGGAGATACGCAGTATTTT. Translated: CASSQEFGRGDTQYF. The gene calls are TRBV4-3 and TRBJ2-3; TRBD2 might be the D (5 bases). CDR1 is LGHNA and CDR2 is YSLEER in the germline V gene. This CDR3 contains 15 residues. Trimming removed 0 bases from V and 5 bases from J, with 12 bases in between.

In its sample, this clonotype was seen a few times. The gene calls are TRBV28 and TRBJ2-7; tentatively, D is TRBD1 (6 bases). The CDR3 runs 16 residues. V lost 7 bases, J lost 1 base, and 20 bases lay in between. CDR1 and CDR2 from the germline V gene are MDHEN and SYDVKM. The CDR3, as DNA: TGTGCCAGCACCCTATGGGGCAGGGGACAATCCTACGAGCAGTACTTC. Translated: CASTLWGRGQSYEQYF.

This clonotype was detected many times. The chain carries TRBV29-1 and TRBJ2-2, with TRBD1 matching 8 bases. The length of the CDR3 is 14 residues. The germline CDR1 and CDR2 sequences are SQVTM and ANQGSEA. V shed 4 bases and J 2 bases; nucleotides not matched to a gene: 3. The CDR3 protein is CSVGGQVNTGELFF. CDR3 sequence (DNA): TGCAGCGTTGGGGGACAGGTCAACACCGGGGAGCTGTTTTTT.

This clonotype was recorded at least ten times. The chain employs TRBV29-1 and TRBJ1-2; D is perhaps TRBD1 (5 bases). Germline values: CDR1 SQVTM, CDR2 ANQGSEA. V lost 6 bases to trimming and J lost 4 bases, with 21 bases between them. The CDR3 runs 15 residues. The CDR3 loop reads CSVGVLGEGRYGYTF. For the CDR3, the DNA is TGCAGCGTGGGGGTCTTAGGGGAAGGGCGCTATGGCTACACCTTC.

This clonotype was detected ten times or more. This sequence joins TRBV12-3 or TRBV12-4 and TRBJ2-5, with D perhaps matching TRBD1 (8 bases). The CDR3 is 15 residues long. V was pared by 6 bases and J by 4 bases, with 18 bases between. The CDR3 sequence is CASRQGQGGRETQYF. CDR3 in DNA: TGTGCCAGCAGACAAGGACAGGGAGGGCGAGAGACCCAGTACTTC.

This clonotype has just a few counts. This rearrangement joins TRBV5-1 to TRBJ1-5; D is unresolved. With 1 base removed from V and 6 bases from J, the gap between germline ends came to 14 bases. Germline-derived CDR1 and CDR2 are SGHRS and YFSETQ. CDR3 length: 15 residues. The CDR3 bases are TGCGCCAGCAGCTTGAATCCAGGCTCGGGTCAGCCCCAGCATTTT. Amino acid sequence: CASSLNPGSGQPQHF. Using reference TRBV5-1 and TRBJ1-5 for the parts outside the CDR3, the full variable domain is KAGVTQTPRYLIKTRGQQVTLSCSPISGHRSVSWYQQTPGQGLQFLFEYFSETQRNKGNFPGRFSGRQFSNSRSEMNVSTLELGDSALYLCASSLNPGSGQPQHFGDGTRLSIL.

In its sample, this clonotype was seen a few times. The chain has TRBV11-2 and TRBJ2-5; 12 bases map to TRBD2. Trimming at V came to 1 base and at J to 5 bases, leaving 8 bases not matched to a gene. Germline V gene lookup returns CDR1 SGHAT and CDR2 FQNNGV. The CDR3 runs to 17 residues. CDR3 coding DNA: TGTGCCAGCAGCTTAGGAGCTAGCGGGGGGGCGGGGGAGACCCAGTACTTC. As protein: CASSLGASGGAGETQYF.

This clonotype was seen many times. The chain is built from TRBV5-1 and TRBJ1-1; D gene uncertain. Trimming cost V 1 base and J 2 bases, with 9 bases left between them. CDR1 SGHRS and CDR2 YFSETQ come from the germline V gene. CDR3 length equals 14 residues. CDR3 bases: TGCGCCAGCAGCTTGTTGTCAGTTAACACTGAAGCTTTCTTT. This sequence encodes CASSLLSVNTEAFF.

This clonotype appeared many times. The chain combines TRBV6-4 with TRBJ1-2, with 8 bases matching TRBD1. The V and J ends lost 6 bases and 7 bases, in that order; junction bases with no gene match: 7. Germline V CDR1 and CDR2: MRHNA, SNTAGT. CDR3 size: 13 residues. DNA of the CDR3: TGTGCCAGCAGGCAACCAGGGGGCTTTGGCTACACCTTC. Its protein is CASRQPGGFGYTF.

The rearrangement joins TRBV15 to TRBJ1-2; the D gene is possibly TRBD1 (5 bases). V dropped 6 bases and J dropped 7 bases, with 15 bases sitting between them. The CDR3 contains 13 residues. CDR1 is LNHNV and CDR2 is YYDKDF in the germline V gene (reference sequence). CDR3 residues: CATSLKGHPGYTF. The DNA for the CDR3 is TGTGCCACCAGTTTGAAGGGGCATCCTGGCTACACCTTC.

This clonotype turned up a few times. The chain combines TRBV20-1 with TRBJ2-3; 9 bases align to TRBD2. Germline V gives CDR1 DFQATT, CDR2 SNEGSKA (reference sequence). CDR3 length equals 14 residues. Germline trimming cut 6 bases from V and 1 base from J; bases unmatched to any gene: 5. The CDR3: CSATSGARTDTQYF. The CDR3 bases are TGCAGTGCGACTAGCGGAGCCCGCACAGATACGCAGTATTTT.

J is TRBJ1-6 and V is TRBV18; 11 bases line up with TRBD1. CDR3 length: 16 amino acids. CDR1 and CDR2 (germline): KGHSH, LQKENI. The J segment lost 6 bases and the V segment lost 3 bases, leaving 4 bases of the junction unmatched. The CDR3 nucleotides are TGTGCCAGCTCACCCGGGACAGGGGGGACTAATTCACCCCTCCACTTT. Translating it yields CASSPGTGGTNSPLHF.

This clonotype was found many times. The genes are TRBV4-2 and TRBJ2-1; tentatively, D is TRBD2 (5 bases). The germline V and J ends were trimmed by 2 bases and 7 bases, with 12 bases remaining between them. The germline V gene has CDR1 LGHNA and CDR2 YNFKEQ. The length of the CDR3 is 14 residues. In nucleotides, the CDR3 is TGTGCCAGCAGCCAATCCACGAGGAGGAATGAGCAGTTCTTC. Translating it yields CASSQSTRRNEQFF.

This clonotype was seen more than once but under ten times. DNA of the CDR3: TGTGCCAGCAGCTTAGCTTCGGATTTGGAGACCCAGTACTTC. This codes for CASSLASDLETQYF. The rearrangement links TRBV7-9 to TRBJ2-5; D not resolved. V lost 0 bases and J 5 bases, leaving 10 bases between the germline ends. The CDR3 length is 14 residues. Looked up from germline, CDR1 is SEHNR and CDR2 is FQNEAQ (reference sequence).

This clonotype showed up just a few times. This rearrangement joins TRBV20-1 to TRBJ2-5; 12 nucleotides align to TRBD2. Germline V CDR1 and CDR2: DFQATT, SNEGSKA (reference sequence). The CDR3 has 15 residues. The V segment lost 3 bases and the J segment 4 bases; nucleotides outside the gene matches: 6. The CDR3: CSARPSGGAGETQYF. The CDR3 coding sequence is TGCAGTGCTAGGCCTAGCGGGGGGGCCGGAGAGACCCAGTACTTC.